The subject of this entry is one T cell receptor (beta chain). Antigen unknown. At one of its ends the junction is not consistent with the germline gene, which may arise from a read error. Starting material for RNA and DNA co-extraction consisted of roughly 20-34 mg of unsorted bulk tissue. TCR beta cDNA came from approximately 490 ng total RNA, primed with a constant-region primer. Three nested multiplex PCR rounds, a slightly modified ARM-PCR method, built the TCR beta libraries. Rounds one and two of PCR, each of about 10 cycles, were primed with TRBV1-TRBV30 forward primers and a C-beta reverse primer. TCRdb itself ran the multiplex PCR reads through MiXCR, one entry per CDR3 protein. The sample includes 75,000 to 90,000 distinct CDR3 sequences, more than 65% of them seen just once. The data derive from a study of tumor-infiltrating lymphocytes in primary liver carcinoma. There are 20 residues in the CDR3. In germline, CDR1 is SEHNR, CDR2 FQNEAQ (reference sequence).

Study results and caveats: Only around 8-25% of top clones occurred in all five tumor regions.

V and J are TRBV7-9 and TRBJ2-1; 11 bases line up with TRBD2. The material sequenced was liver tumor tissue from sampling region 1. Subset noted: tumor region T1, superior pole. The receptor's source is a man aged 40-50 years with primary liver carcinoma and hepatitis B virus infection. CDR3 in amino acids: CDSSLAPGTSGSSSYDEQFF. CDR3 DNA: TGTGACAGCAGCTTAGCGCCGGGGACTAGCGGTAGCAGCTCCTACGATGAGCAGTTCTTC.